This T cell receptor (beta chain) derives from a study of T cell responses to AZD1222 COVID-19 vaccine. Findings and caveats of the study: The sample set comprised mostly white British donors with more females, and clonal diversity was possibly underestimated.

Concerning this clone: What it recognizes is unknown.

Germline V CDR1 and CDR2: GTSNPN, SVGIG (reference sequence). The CDR3 has 15 amino acids. Trimming cost V 3 bases and J 2 bases; bases outside gene matches: 8. Produced via immunoSEQ multiplex PCR; TCRdb's table is partial and in-frame only. The sample consists of some 92,000 clones, approximately 88% of them appearing once. The sequences come from peripheral blood, collected on day 0 of AZD1222 vaccination. The V gene is TRBV30, the J gene TRBJ2-3; 7 nucleotides line up with TRBD2. This sequence was found in an adult in good health. CDR3 bases: TGTGCCTGGAGCTTGCAAGCGGGAATCACAGATACGCAGTATTTT. Its protein is CAWSLQAGITDTQYF.